These 19 T cell receptor beta chains originate from one sample sequenced in a study of T cells after yellow fever vaccination. Each CDR3 protein is one row after TCRdb ran MiXCR on the 5' RACE reads. The data hold 200,000 to 250,000 distinct CDR3 sequences, with approximately 3% observed a single time. Sample: CD4+ T cells sorted from PBMCs, taken 10 days after the yellow fever booster vaccination. The receptors stem from a man younger than 35 who received the YFV17D yellow fever vaccine.

In this sample, this clonotype turned up a few times. This chain uses TRBV10-2 with TRBJ1-4; no reliable D call. Germline V gene data show CDR1 as WSHSY and CDR2 as SAAADI. CDR3 length: 15 residues. Deletions cut 0 bases from V and 6 bases from J, with 11 bases between. CDR3 bases: TGCGCCAGCAGTGAGTCGGCCGCTAGGGATGAAAAACTGTTTTTT. Encoded protein: CASSESAARDEKLFF.

This clonotype has ten or more counts. The chain uses TRBV5-1 and TRBJ2-2, with TRBD1 matching over 9 bases. CDR1 is SGHRS, CDR2 YFSETQ, per germline. This CDR3 spans 15 amino acids. The V and J ends lost 4 bases and 3 bases, in that order; junction bases with no gene match: 4. The CDR3, as DNA: TGCGCCAGCAGCCAGGGACAGGGTGACACCGGGGAGCTGTTTTTT. Residues: CASSQGQGDTGELFF.

In DNA form, the CDR3 reads TGTGCCAGCTCACCCCCCGGACAGGGGACGACCGGGGAGCTGTTTTTT. Translated, it gives CASSPPGQGTTGELFF. This rearrangement joins TRBV18 to TRBJ2-2, with 9 nucleotides matching TRBD1. The CDR3 spans 16 residues. CDR1 is KGHSH, CDR2 LQKENI, per germline. The ends lost 3 bases at V and 5 bases at J; junction bases unmatched: 7.

This clonotype was observed a handful of times. The rearrangement links TRBV5-6 to TRBJ2-5, with 10 bases fitting TRBD2. J was trimmed by 3 bases and V by 1 base; bases with no gene match: 3. The CDR3 is 15 amino acids. Germline-derived CDR1 and CDR2 are SGHDT and YYEEEE. The CDR3 nucleotides read TGTGCCAGCAGCTTGCAACTAGCGGGGAAAGAGACCCAGTACTTC. It specifies CASSLQLAGKETQYF. Full variable domain (missing parts from reference TRBV5-6 and TRBJ2-5): DAGVTQSPTHLIKTRGQQVTLRCSPKSGHDTVSWYQQALGQGPQFIFQYYEEEERQRGNFPDRFSGHQFPNYSSELNVNALLLGDSALYLCASSLQLAGKETQYFGPGTRLLVL.

This clonotype has a handful of counts. The rearrangement uses TRBV5-1 and TRBJ2-1; D is ambiguous. V was shortened by 5 bases and J by 5 bases, with 14 bases between the two germline ends. From germline, CDR1 is SGHRS and CDR2 YFSETQ. There are 14 residues in the CDR3. CDR3 in DNA: TGCGCCAGCAGTTTATTGGGCCCTAACAATGAGCAGTTCTTC. This codes for CASSLLGPNNEQFF.

The genes are TRBV20-1 and TRBJ1-4; maybe TRBD1 (5 bases). The CDR3 runs 13 residues. CDR1 and CDR2 (germline): DFQATT, SNEGSKA (reference sequence). The V end was cut by 6 bases, the J end by 8 bases, with 16 bases between. The chain's CDR3 is CSAPSGRGEKLFF. The CDR3 DNA sequence: TGCAGTGCCCCATCGGGGAGGGGAGAAAAACTGTTTTTT.

In its sample, this clonotype was seen a few times. The chain employs TRBV4-3 and TRBJ1-2; perhaps TRBD1 as D (6 bases). CDR3 length: 17 residues. V was pared by 0 bases and J by 4 bases, with 18 bases between. Germline CDR1 LGHNA, CDR2 YSLEER. The chain's CDR3 is CASSQDIQGLGGYGYTF. The CDR3 bases are TGCGCCAGCAGCCAAGATATTCAGGGGCTAGGGGGCTATGGCTACACCTTC.

This clonotype was detected ten times or more. The chain is built from TRBV7-2 and TRBJ2-5; possibly TRBD2 for D (5 bases). CDR1 is SGHTA, CDR2 FQGNSA, per germline. The ends were cut back, 5 bases at V and 9 bases at J, with 22 bases in the middle. This CDR3 spans 15 amino acids. The CDR3 DNA reads as TGTGCCAGCAGCCGTCCCGAAGGACTGCCCCGGGCCCAGTACTTC. This sequence encodes CASSRPEGLPRAQYF.

This clonotype showed up many times. The rearrangement uses TRBV6-5 and TRBJ2-7, with D perhaps TRBD1 (6 bases). With 7 bases removed from V and 0 bases from J, the gap between germline ends came to 13 bases. CDR3 length: 14 residues. Per the germline V gene, CDR1 is MNHEY and CDR2 is SVGAGI. The CDR3 DNA sequence: TGTGCCAGCAAAACAGGGCTGTCCTCCTACGAGCAGTACTTC. As protein: CASKTGLSSYEQYF.

This clonotype was observed a few times. The rearrangement joins TRBV19 to TRBJ1-5; maybe TRBD1 (5 bases). Trimming shortened V by 3 bases and J by 7 bases, and 16 bases separated the two germline ends. The CDR3 is 15 amino acids. In germline, CDR1 is LNHDA, CDR2 SQIVND (reference sequence). CDR3 sequence (DNA): TGTGCCAGTAGTATGGGAAGGGTAGGGGAACAGCCCCAGCATTTT. Amino acids: CASSMGRVGEQPQHF.

This clonotype was observed at least ten times. The gene calls are TRBV2 and TRBJ1-3; no clear D gene. Trimming pared 2 bases from V and 0 bases from J, leaving 11 bases between. Germline V lookup: CDR1 SNHLY, CDR2 FYNNEI. CDR3 length: 16 residues. The CDR3 is CASSEQSSLSGNTIYF. CDR3 in DNA: TGTGCCAGCAGTGAACAGAGTTCTCTCTCTGGAAACACCATATATTTT. The variable domain in full, completed from reference TRBV2 and TRBJ1-3, reads EPEVTQTPSHQVTQMGQEVILRCVPISNHLYFYWYRQILGQKVEFLVSFYNNEISEKSEIFDDQFSVERPDGSNFTLKIRSTKLEDSAMYFCASSEQSSLSGNTIYFGEGSWLTVV.

At least ten counts were recorded for this clonotype. The chain carries TRBV5-1 and TRBJ2-5; D tentatively reads TRBD1 or TRBD2 (5 bases each). Germline lookup yields CDR1 SGHRS and CDR2 YFSETQ. The V end lost 4 bases, the J end lost 2 bases, and 12 bases lay between the germline ends. The CDR3 covers 14 residues. CDR3 sequence: CASSEGPAQETQYF. The CDR3 bases are TGCGCCAGCAGCGAGGGACCAGCTCAAGAGACCCAGTACTTC.

This clonotype was observed a few times. This sequence joins TRBV29-1 and TRBJ2-1, with 10 bases lining up with TRBD1. J was trimmed by 9 bases and V by 6 bases; bases with no gene match: 14. This CDR3 comprises 15 residues. CDR1 and CDR2 (germline): SQVTM, ANQGSEA. The CDR3 region is CSVKLRDRGLGEQFF. The CDR3 nucleotides read TGCAGCGTCAAACTTAGGGACAGGGGTCTAGGTGAGCAGTTCTTC.

This clonotype was recorded many times. The V gene is TRBV2, the J gene TRBJ2-3; 9 bases line up with TRBD2. The ends lost 5 bases at V and 4 bases at J; junction bases unmatched: 10. The CDR3 loop spans 16 amino acids. In germline, CDR1 is SNHLY, CDR2 FYNNEI. In nucleotides, the CDR3 is TGTGCCAGCAGTACGAACAGCGGGGGGAATGCAGATACGCAGTATTTT. It specifies CASSTNSGGNADTQYF.

The rearrangement uses TRBV5-1 and TRBJ2-6, with TRBD2 identical over 7 bases. The CDR3 covers 18 residues. Trimming cost V 7 bases and J 3 bases; bases outside gene matches: 16. CDR1 and CDR2 (germline): SGHRS, YFSETQ. The CDR3 loop reads CASAQGGGGLVGANVLTF. The DNA for the CDR3 is TGCGCCAGCGCCCAAGGAGGCGGGGGATTAGTTGGGGCCAACGTCCTGACTTTC.

The V and J genes are TRBV11-1 and TRBJ2-7, with 9 bases aligning to TRBD1. V was clipped by 0 bases and J by 3 bases; unmatched bases: 15. Germline V gene sequence: CDR1 SGHAT, CDR2 FQDESV (reference sequence). The CDR3 runs 19 residues. The CDR3 here is CASSLAPGRLRDRDYEQYV. Here the CDR3 DNA reads TGTGCCAGCAGCTTAGCGCCAGGAAGACTCCGGGACAGGGACTACGAGCAGTACGTC.

This clonotype has ten or more counts. The chain uses TRBV5-1 and TRBJ2-4; perhaps TRBD2 as D (7 bases). This CDR3 contains 15 residues. CDR1 and CDR2 (germline): SGHRS, YFSETQ. The ends were cut back, 1 base at V and 5 bases at J, with 13 bases in the middle. CDR3 nucleotide sequence: TGCGCCAGCAGCTTGATGGGGGGGGCCGAAAACATTCAGTACTTC. It codes for CASSLMGGAENIQYF.

This clonotype was counted a few times. This chain links TRBV5-1 with TRBJ2-3; 8 nucleotides align to TRBD2. V was clipped by 6 bases and J by 1 base; unmatched bases: 4. The CDR3 has 14 amino acids. CDR1 and CDR2 (germline): SGHRS, YFSETQ. As DNA, the CDR3 is TGCGCCAGCAATAGCGGGGCGGGCACAGATACGCAGTATTTT. Residues: CASNSGAGTDTQYF.

In its sample, this clonotype was seen many times. V is TRBV5-6 and J is TRBJ1-5; 7 bases match TRBD1. The CDR3 is 13 amino acids. V shed 1 base, J shed 5 bases, and the junction held 0 bases outside the gene matches. CDR1 SGHDT and CDR2 YYEEEE come from the germline V gene. Here the CDR3 reads CASSLTGDQPQHF. The DNA for the CDR3 is TGTGCCAGCAGCTTGACAGGGGATCAGCCCCAGCATTTT.